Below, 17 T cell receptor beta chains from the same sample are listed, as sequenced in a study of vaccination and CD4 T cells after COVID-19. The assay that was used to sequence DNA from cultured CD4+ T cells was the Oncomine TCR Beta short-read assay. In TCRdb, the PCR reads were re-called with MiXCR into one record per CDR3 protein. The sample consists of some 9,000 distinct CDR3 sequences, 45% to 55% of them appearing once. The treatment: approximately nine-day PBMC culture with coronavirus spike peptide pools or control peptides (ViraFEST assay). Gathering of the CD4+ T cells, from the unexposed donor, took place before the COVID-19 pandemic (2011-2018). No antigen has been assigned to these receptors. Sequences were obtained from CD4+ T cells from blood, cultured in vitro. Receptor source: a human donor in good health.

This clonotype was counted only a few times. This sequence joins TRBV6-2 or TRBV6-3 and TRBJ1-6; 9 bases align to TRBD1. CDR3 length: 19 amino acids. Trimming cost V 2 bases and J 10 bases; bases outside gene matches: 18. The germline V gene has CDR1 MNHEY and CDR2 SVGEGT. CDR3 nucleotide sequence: TGTGCCAGCAGTTACGGGCCGGAGAGGGGACAGGGTTTTTCGTCACCCCTCCACTTT. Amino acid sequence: CASSYGPERGQGFSSPLHF.

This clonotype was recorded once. As DNA, the CDR3 is TGTGCCAGCAGCCAAGCTCGGGGAGGAAAACTGTTTTTT. Protein sequence: CASSQARGGKLFF. This sequence joins TRBV14 and TRBJ1-4; the D is unclear. The CDR3 is made up of 13 amino acids. Trimming took 1 base from V and 10 from J, leaving 10 bases between them. Germline CDR1 is SGHDN and CDR2 is FVKESK. Together with reference TRBV14 and TRBJ1-4, the CDR3 gives the full variable domain: EAGVTQFPSHSVIEKGQTVTLRCDPISGHDNLYWYRRVMGKEIKFLLHFVKESKQDESGMPNNRFLAERTGGTYSTLKVQPAELEDSGVYFCASSQARGGKLFFGSGTQLSVL.

CDR3 sequence: CASSSLTGRGPGRQYF. As DNA, the CDR3 is TGTGCCAGCAGCTCTCTTACTGGGCGGGGCCCAGGGAGGCAGTACTTC. V is TRBV11-2 and J is TRBJ2-7, with a weak D call TRBD2 (6 bases). The germline V and J ends were trimmed by 4 bases and 9 bases, with 25 bases remaining between them. Germline V CDR1 and CDR2: SGHAT, FQNNGV. The CDR3 has 16 residues.

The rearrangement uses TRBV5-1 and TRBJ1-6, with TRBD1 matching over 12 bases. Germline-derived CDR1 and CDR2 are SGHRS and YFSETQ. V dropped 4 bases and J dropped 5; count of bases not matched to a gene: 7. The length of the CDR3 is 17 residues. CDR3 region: CASSEGQGALHNSPLHF. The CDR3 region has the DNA TGCGCCAGCAGCGAGGGACAGGGGGCACTGCATAATTCACCCCTCCACTTT.

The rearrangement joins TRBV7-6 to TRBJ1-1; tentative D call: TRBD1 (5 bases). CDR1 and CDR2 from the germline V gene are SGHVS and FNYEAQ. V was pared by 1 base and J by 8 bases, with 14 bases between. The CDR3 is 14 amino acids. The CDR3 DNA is TGTGCCAGCAGCTTAGGGGGGGGGACGGGAGAAGCTTTCTTT. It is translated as CASSLGGGTGEAFF.

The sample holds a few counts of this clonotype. The CDR3 region is CASSYGDPGGYEQYF. In DNA form, the CDR3 reads TGTGCCAGCAGTTACGGGGACCCAGGGGGCTACGAGCAGTACTTC. The rearrangement links TRBV6-5 to TRBJ2-7; 7 bases map to TRBD1. The CDR3 length is 15 residues. Germline CDR1 and CDR2: MNHEY and SVGAGI. With 2 bases clipped from V and 3 bases from J, the junction kept 7 bases outside the gene matches.

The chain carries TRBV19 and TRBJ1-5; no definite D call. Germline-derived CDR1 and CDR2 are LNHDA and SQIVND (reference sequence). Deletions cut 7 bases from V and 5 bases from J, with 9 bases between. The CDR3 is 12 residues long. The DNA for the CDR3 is TGTGCCAGTACCCTCGGATATCAGCCCCAGCATTTT. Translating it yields CASTLGYQPQHF.

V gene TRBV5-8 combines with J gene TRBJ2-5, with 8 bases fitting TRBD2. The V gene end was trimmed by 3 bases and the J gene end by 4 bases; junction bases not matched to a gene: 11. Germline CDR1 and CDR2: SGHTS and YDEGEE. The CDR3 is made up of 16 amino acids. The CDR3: CASSSLRAGGGETQYF. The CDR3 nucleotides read TGTGCCAGCAGCTCACTTAGGGCGGGAGGAGGAGAGACCCAGTACTTC.

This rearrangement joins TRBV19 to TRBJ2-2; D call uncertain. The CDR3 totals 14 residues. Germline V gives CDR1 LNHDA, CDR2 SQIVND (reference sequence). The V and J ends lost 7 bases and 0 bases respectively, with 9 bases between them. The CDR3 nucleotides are TGTGCCAGTATTGCATCCTCGAACACCGGGGAGCTGTTTTTT. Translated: CASIASSNTGELFF.

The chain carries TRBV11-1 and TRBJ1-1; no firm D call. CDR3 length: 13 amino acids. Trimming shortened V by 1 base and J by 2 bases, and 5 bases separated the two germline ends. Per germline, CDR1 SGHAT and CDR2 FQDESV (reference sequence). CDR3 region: CASSLGINTEAFF. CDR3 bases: TGTGCCAGCAGCTTAGGTATCAACACTGAAGCTTTCTTT.

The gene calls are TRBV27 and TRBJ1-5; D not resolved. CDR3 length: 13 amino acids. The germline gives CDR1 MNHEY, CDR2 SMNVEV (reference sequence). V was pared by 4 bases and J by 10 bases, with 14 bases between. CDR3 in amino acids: CASSSAALLPQHF. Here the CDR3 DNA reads TGTGCCAGCAGTTCGGCGGCCCTGTTACCCCAGCATTTT.

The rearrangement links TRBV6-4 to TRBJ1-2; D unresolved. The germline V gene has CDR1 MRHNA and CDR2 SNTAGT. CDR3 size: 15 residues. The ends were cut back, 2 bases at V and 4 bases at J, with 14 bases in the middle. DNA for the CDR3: TGTGCCAGCAGTGACCCTAGCGTGGGCAGCTATGGCTACACCTTC. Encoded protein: CASSDPSVGSYGYTF.

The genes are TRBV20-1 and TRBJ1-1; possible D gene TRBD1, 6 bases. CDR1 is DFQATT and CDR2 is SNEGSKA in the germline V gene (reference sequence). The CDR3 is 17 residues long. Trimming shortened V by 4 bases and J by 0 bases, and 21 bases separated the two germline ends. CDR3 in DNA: TGCAGTGCTACGGGGAGACAGGCGCTTATTATGAACACTGAAGCTTTCTTT. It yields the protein CSATGRQALIMNTEAFF.

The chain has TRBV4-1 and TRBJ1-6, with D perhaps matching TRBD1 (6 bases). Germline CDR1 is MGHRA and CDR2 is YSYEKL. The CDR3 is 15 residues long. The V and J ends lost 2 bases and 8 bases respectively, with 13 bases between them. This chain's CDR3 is CASSQPGVRDSPLHF. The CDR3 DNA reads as TGCGCCAGCAGCCAACCAGGGGTTAGAGATTCACCCCTCCACTTT.

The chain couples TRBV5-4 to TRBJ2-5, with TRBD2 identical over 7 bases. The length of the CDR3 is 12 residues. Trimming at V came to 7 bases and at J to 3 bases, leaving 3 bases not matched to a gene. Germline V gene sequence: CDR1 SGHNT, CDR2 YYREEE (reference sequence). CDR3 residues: CASGGVKETQYF. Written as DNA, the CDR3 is TGTGCCAGCGGGGGGGTTAAAGAGACCCAGTACTTC.

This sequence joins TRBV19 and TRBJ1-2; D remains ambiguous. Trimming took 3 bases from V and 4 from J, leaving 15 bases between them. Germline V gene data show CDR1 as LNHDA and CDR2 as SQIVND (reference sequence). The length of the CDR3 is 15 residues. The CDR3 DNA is TGTGCCAGTAGTATCTCAGCCTCATTACTCTATGGCTACACCTTC. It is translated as CASSISASLLYGYTF.

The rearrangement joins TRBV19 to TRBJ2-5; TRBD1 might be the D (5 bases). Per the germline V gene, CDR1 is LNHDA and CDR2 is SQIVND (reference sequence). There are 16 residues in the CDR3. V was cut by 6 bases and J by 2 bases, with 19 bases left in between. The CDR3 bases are TGTGCCAGTAGCCCTATAGACAGATCCATTCAAGAGACCCAGTACTTC. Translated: CASSPIDRSIQETQYF.